The subject of this entry is one T cell receptor beta chain. The antigen is unknown. This record belongs to a study of CD8 T cells in ankylosing spondylitis. Findings and limits, study-wide: Researchers reportedly found disease-linked clones significantly enriched in matched ankylosing spondylitis synovial fluid. Clones linked to disease, bearing a CD8+ phenotype, were relatively rare in peripheral blood. Apparently characteristic of ankylosing spondylitis blood was a TCR beta motif (roughly eight highly homologous variants).

Each TCR beta library was made by quantitative 5'-RACE that incorporated molecular barcodes. TCRdb re-called the 5' RACE reads with MiXCR, one entry per CDR3 protein. This table has some 840,000 distinct CDR3 sequences, about 10% appearing once. This CDR3 has 15 amino acids. Germline-derived CDR1 and CDR2 are MNHNS and SASEGT. V was clipped by 7 bases and J by 1 base, with 15 bases between them. This chain joins TRBV6-1 and TRBJ2-3; weak D call: TRBD1 (6 bases). The sequenced sample consisted of blood, either unsorted or a sorted T cell fraction (not recorded which). The source of this sequence is a male donor with ankylosing spondylitis. In nucleotides, the CDR3 is TGTGCCAGCATCAAGGGGGTTCCCCGCACAGATACGCAGTATTTT. This gives the protein CASIKGVPRTDTQYF.